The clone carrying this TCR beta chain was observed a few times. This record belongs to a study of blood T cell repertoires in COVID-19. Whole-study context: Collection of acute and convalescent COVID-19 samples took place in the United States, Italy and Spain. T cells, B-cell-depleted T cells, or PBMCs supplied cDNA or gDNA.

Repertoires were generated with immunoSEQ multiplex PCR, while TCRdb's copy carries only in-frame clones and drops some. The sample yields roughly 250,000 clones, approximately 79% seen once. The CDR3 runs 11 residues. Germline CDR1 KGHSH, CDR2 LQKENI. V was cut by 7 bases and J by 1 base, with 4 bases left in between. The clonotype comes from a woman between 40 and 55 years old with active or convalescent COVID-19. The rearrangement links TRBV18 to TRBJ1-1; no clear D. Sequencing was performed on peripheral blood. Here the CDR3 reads CASFGNTEAFF. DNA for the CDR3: TGTGCCAGCTTCGGGAACACTGAAGCTTTCTTT.